These 18 T cell receptor beta chains came from one sample sequenced in a study of PD-L1 blockade in urothelial cancer. Using immunoSEQ multiplex PCR, the repertoire was profiled, and TCRdb retains in-frame clones only, with some absent. The data contain more than 85,000 clones, approximately 90% of them singletons. The sequenced sample was PBMCs, obtained around atezolizumab (anti-PD-L1) treatment. The receptors were gathered from a woman aged 80 or over with urothelial cancer.

The chain joins TRBV19 to TRBJ1-1; TRBD1 matches 8 bases. The CDR3 spans 16 residues. J was trimmed by 6 bases and V by 7 bases; bases with no gene match: 16. The germline V gene has CDR1 LNHDA and CDR2 SQIVND (reference sequence). The CDR3 DNA is TGTGCCAGTACCAAAACGCCCGGCAGGGGGCTGGCTGAAGCTTTCTTT. Its translation: CASTKTPGRGLAEAFF. The full variable domain, with the rest looked up from reference TRBV19 and TRBJ1-1, is DGGITQSPKYLFRKEGQNVTLSCEQNLNHDAMYWYRQDPGQGLRLIYYSQIVNDFQKGDIAEGYSVSREKKESFPLTVTSAQKNPTAFYLCASTKTPGRGLAEAFFGQGTRLTVV.

The chain carries TRBV30 and TRBJ1-3, with 8 bases fitting TRBD1. The V gene's germline CDR1 is GTSNPN and CDR2 SVGIG (reference sequence). Trimming removed 5 bases from V and 4 bases from J; junction bases left unmatched: 13. The CDR3 has 16 amino acids. CDR3 nucleotide sequence: TGTGCCTGGGGGGGACAGGCCCACTTCGGGGGAAACACCATATATTTT. Protein: CAWGGQAHFGGNTIYF.

The chain recombines TRBV9 with TRBJ2-7; 9 bases agree with TRBD1. CDR3 length equals 17 residues. V was pared by 2 bases and J by 6 bases, with 15 bases of the junction left unmatched. Germline values: CDR1 SGDLS, CDR2 YYNGEE. The chain's CDR3 is CASSVAATGTGWVEQYF. In DNA, the CDR3 is TGTGCCAGCAGCGTTGCCGCAACCGGGACAGGGTGGGTCGAGCAGTACTTC. Full variable domain (missing parts from reference TRBV9 and TRBJ2-7): DSGVTQTPKHLITATGQRVTLRCSPRSGDLSVYWYQQSLDQGLQFLIQYYNGEERAKGNILERFSAQQFPDLHSELNLSSLELGDSALYFCASSVAATGTGWVEQYFGPGTRLTVT.

V is TRBV18 and J is TRBJ2-5; 7 bases line up with TRBD1. J lost 2 bases, V lost 5 bases, and 11 bases had no gene match. Germline assignment: CDR1 KGHSH and CDR2 LQKENI. The length of the CDR3 is 16 residues. The CDR3 loop reads CASSTTALGQQETQYF. The CDR3 region has the DNA TGTGCCAGCTCAACCACCGCCCTGGGACAGCAAGAGACCCAGTACTTC. The full variable domain, its missing parts supplied by reference TRBV18 and TRBJ2-5, is NAGVMQNPRHLVRRRGQEARLRCSPMKGHSHVYWYRQLPEEGLKFMVYLQKENIIDESGMPKERFSAEFPKEGPSILRIQQVVRGDSAAYFCASSTTALGQQETQYFGPGTRLLVL.

J is TRBJ2-1 and V is TRBV6-5, with D uncertain. V shed 0 bases and J shed 5 bases, with 11 bases lying between them. The CDR3 spans 15 residues. The germline V gene has CDR1 MNHEY and CDR2 SVGAGI. The CDR3 DNA sequence: TGTGCCAGCAGTTACTCGAGACTCGCTAACAATGAGCAGTTCTTC. It encodes CASSYSRLANNEQFF.

The V call is TRBV6-5, the J call TRBJ1-2; D unclear. Germline values: CDR1 MNHEY, CDR2 SVGAGI. Trimming stripped 2 bases from V and 5 bases from J, with 12 bases between. The CDR3 spans 14 residues. This CDR3 reads CASSYRASGYGYTF. DNA for the CDR3: TGTGCCAGCAGTTACCGGGCGTCGGGGTATGGCTACACCTTC.

The chain carries TRBV27 and TRBJ2-7, with 9 bases lining up with TRBD1. Germline CDR1 MNHEY, CDR2 SMNVEV (reference sequence). The CDR3 consists of 18 residues. With V trimmed by 4 bases and J by 7 bases, 20 bases remained unmatched. CDR3 amino acids: CASSSRGTGNRGLGEQYF. In DNA form, the CDR3 reads TGTGCCAGCAGTTCCAGGGGGACAGGGAATCGGGGGTTGGGGGAGCAGTACTTC.

The chain joins TRBV15 to TRBJ2-1, with TRBD2 matching 9 bases. Germline values: CDR1 LNHNV, CDR2 YYDKDF (reference sequence). With 0 bases clipped from V and 9 bases from J, the junction kept 6 bases outside the gene matches. CDR3 size: 15 residues. The CDR3 loop is CATSRDRPSGIEQFF. The DNA for the CDR3 is TGTGCCACCAGCAGAGATCGGCCTAGCGGGATTGAGCAGTTCTTC.

This sequence joins TRBV20-1 and TRBJ2-7; D unclear. V was clipped by 4 bases and J by 6 bases, with 7 bases between them. Germline CDR1 DFQATT, CDR2 SNEGSKA (reference sequence). The CDR3 covers 10 residues. The CDR3 DNA follows: TGCAGTGCTACTACTGTCGAGCAGTACTTC. Its translation: CSATTVEQYF.

A word on this clone: Other DNA variants within this sample encode the same CDR3. This chain links TRBV27 with TRBJ1-5; D remains ambiguous. V lost 5 bases, J lost 4 bases, and 9 bases lay in between. The CDR3 length is 13 residues. Per the germline V gene, CDR1 is MNHEY and CDR2 is SMNVEV (reference sequence). CDR3 loop: CASSLRGNQPQHF. The CDR3, as DNA: TGTGCCAGCAGTCTAAGAGGTAATCAGCCCCAGCATTTT.

The CDR3 sequence is CAISTLGGSADTQYF. The CDR3 DNA sequence: TGTGCCATCAGCACCCTCGGGGGGTCGGCAGATACGCAGTATTTT. The chain uses TRBV10-3 and TRBJ2-3, with 7 bases matching TRBD2. The CDR3 sequence is 15 residues long. Trimming removed 6 bases from V and 4 bases from J; junction bases left unmatched: 10. Germline V gene lookup returns CDR1 ENHRY and CDR2 SYGVKD.

The chain couples TRBV28 to TRBJ2-1; 8 bases line up with TRBD1. The CDR3 contains 16 residues. Germline CDR1 reads MDHEN; CDR2 reads SYDVKM. V lost 6 bases to trimming and J lost 0 bases; unmatched junction nucleotides: 7. CDR3 protein: CASRPITGGSYNEQFF. The DNA of the CDR3 is TGTGCCAGCAGACCTATTACAGGGGGCTCCTACAATGAGCAGTTCTTC.

The chain uses TRBV30 and TRBJ2-7; TRBD1 matches 11 bases. V lost 2 bases, J lost 3 bases, and 6 bases stayed unmatched. CDR3 length: 15 amino acids. The germline gives CDR1 GTSNPN, CDR2 SVGIG (reference sequence). CDR3 residues: CAWSPGQGVVYEQYF. CDR3 nucleotide sequence: TGTGCCTGGAGTCCGGGACAGGGGGTTGTCTACGAGCAGTACTTC.

CDR3 in DNA: TGTGCCAGCAGCCCCAGTCCGGGACAGCCTAGCTATGGCTACACCTTC. Translating it yields CASSPSPGQPSYGYTF. J is TRBJ1-2 and V is TRBV6-4; 7 positions agree with TRBD1. The germline gives CDR1 MRHNA, CDR2 SNTAGT. The length of the CDR3 is 16 residues. With 6 bases clipped from V and 4 bases from J, the junction kept 14 bases outside the gene matches.

This chain uses TRBV2 with TRBJ1-1; D ambiguous. Trimming stripped 6 bases from V and 4 bases from J, with 15 bases between. The CDR3 extends over 14 amino acids. Germline V lookup: CDR1 SNHLY, CDR2 FYNNEI. The CDR3 DNA reads TGTGCCAGCAGGGTGAGGGTACTTGGCACTGAAGCTTTCTTT. Amino acids: CASRVRVLGTEAFF.

This clone has a handful of counts. The chain employs TRBV10-1 and TRBJ2-1; D remains unclear. Trimming removed 5 bases at V and 0 bases at J, with 5 bases between. The CDR3 length is 13 residues. The germline V gene has CDR1 WNHNN and CDR2 SYGVQD (reference sequence). The CDR3 loop is CASSSGSYNEQFF. Written as DNA, the CDR3 is TGCGCCAGCAGTTCCGGCTCCTACAATGAGCAGTTCTTC.

CDR3 in DNA: TGCGCCAGCAGCGGGACTAGCGGGAGGGGGTCCTACAATGAGCAGTTCTTC. Its protein is CASSGTSGRGSYNEQFF. The V and J genes are TRBV5-1 and TRBJ2-1, with 16 bases fitting TRBD2. The germline V gene has CDR1 SGHRS and CDR2 YFSETQ. J lost 1 base, V lost 4 bases, and 2 bases had no gene match. This CDR3 spans 17 amino acids. Complete variable domain (other parts from reference TRBV5-1 and TRBJ2-1): KAGVTQTPRYLIKTRGQQVTLSCSPISGHRSVSWYQQTPGQGLQFLFEYFSETQRNKGNFPGRFSGRQFSNSRSEMNVSTLELGDSALYLCASSGTSGRGSYNEQFFGPGTRLTVL.

V usage is TRBV6-5 and J usage is TRBJ2-5; 7 bases align to TRBD1. This CDR3 spans 15 amino acids. In germline, CDR1 is MNHEY, CDR2 SVGAGI. Trimming removed 4 bases from V and 4 bases from J; junction bases left unmatched: 9. The CDR3 reads CASSSDTGARETQYF. CDR3 coding DNA: TGTGCCAGCAGTTCGGATACAGGGGCCAGAGAGACCCAGTACTTC.